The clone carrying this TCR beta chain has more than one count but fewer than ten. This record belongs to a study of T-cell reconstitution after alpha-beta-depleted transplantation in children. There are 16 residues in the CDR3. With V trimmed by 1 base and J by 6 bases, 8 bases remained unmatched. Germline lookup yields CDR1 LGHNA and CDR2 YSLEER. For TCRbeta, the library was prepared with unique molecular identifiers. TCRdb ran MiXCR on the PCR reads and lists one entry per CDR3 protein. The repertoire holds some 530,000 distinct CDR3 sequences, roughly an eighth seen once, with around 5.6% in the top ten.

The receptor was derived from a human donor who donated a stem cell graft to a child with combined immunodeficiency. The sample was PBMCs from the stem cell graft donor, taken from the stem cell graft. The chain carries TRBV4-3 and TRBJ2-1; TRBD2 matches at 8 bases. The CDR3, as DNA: TGCGCCAGCAGCCAAGGGGTAGCGGGGCTTAGCAATGAGCAGTTCTTC. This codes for CASSQGVAGLSNEQFF.